Detailed here is one T cell receptor (beta chain). The sample comes from a study of sequential checkpoint blockade in melanoma. About the research overall: First-line arms were nivolumab then ipilimumab, or the reverse, randomized 1:1. After both sequences, patients received maintenance nivolumab.

Indicated treatment: randomized to nivolumab then ipilimumab (arm A) or the reverse (arm B). Patients had received no earlier DNA-damaging chemotherapy. From thawed PBMCs, live CD3+CD8+ cells negative for CD19 and CD56 were sorted. This CDR3 region has 16 residues. Germline CDR1 and CDR2: LGHNA and YSLEER. V lost 0 bases to trimming and J lost 4 bases; unmatched junction nucleotides: 5. The repertoire was sequenced with immunoSEQ multiplex PCR; TCRdb's copy has only in-frame clones and lacks some. This sample yields approximately 3,700 clones, of which less than 60% are seen a single time; roughly 22% belongs to the top ten.

This material consisted of CD8+ T cells sorted from blood (inferred from file names), taken from a patient given nivolumab and ipilimumab in sequence. The clonotype originates from a human patient with melanoma. Some clones in this sample may be carry-over from other donors' samples. The chain links TRBV4-3 to TRBJ1-3; 8 bases fit TRBD1. The chain's CDR3 is CASSQEITGGGNTIYF. CDR3 in DNA: TGCGCCAGCAGCCAAGAAATAACAGGGGGGGGAAACACCATATATTTT.